The rows below give T cell receptor beta chains drawn from one sample of a study of cytotoxic CD8 clonotypes in ibrutinib-treated CLL. Sequenced by immunoSEQ multiplex PCR; TCRdb stores in-frame clones only, minus some. The table lists some 200,000 clones, 70% of them singletons. The sample here was PBMCs, taken after 12 months of ibrutinib treatment. The source is a human donor with chronic lymphocytic leukemia. The CDR3 runs from the conserved cysteine through the conserved F or W. Fields, in order: D gene, V gene, clone size, J gene, CDR3 protein, CDR3 DNA. A D gene is named only where the DNA matches it firmly. Clone size is stated in some rows and not others, as once, few, many or a class when expanded.

.,TRBV5-8,once,TRBJ1-2,CASSPAVRGLGYTF,TGTGCCAGCAGTCCTGCCGTCAGGGGTCTTGGCTACACCTTC
.,TRBV9,.,TRBJ2-2,CASSVGGPGTGELFF,TGTGCCAGCAGCGTAGGAGGTCCGGGGACCGGGGAGCTGTTTTTT
.,TRBV7-9,.,TRBJ1-1,CASRSPSQALEAFF,TGTGCCAGCAGGTCGCCCAGTCAGGCCCTTGAAGCTTTCTTT
.,TRBV7-9,few,TRBJ1-1,CASSLAFPTGMNTEAFF,TGTGCCAGCAGCTTAGCATTCCCAACAGGGATGAACACTGAAGCTTTCTTT
.,TRBV30,.,TRBJ2-1,CAFSYNEQFF,TGTGCTTTTTCCTACAATGAGCAGTTCTTC
.,TRBV6-6,.,TRBJ2-5,CASSYKGQETQYF,TGTGCCAGCAGTTACAAGGGCCAAGAGACCCAGTACTTC
TRBD1,TRBV5-4,.,TRBJ2-3,CASSFNRDRGQDTQYF,TGTGCCAGCAGCTTCAACCGGGACAGGGGACAGGATACGCAGTATTTT
.,TRBV25-1,.,TRBJ2-5,CASSPSSGLGETQYF,TGTGCCAGCAGTCCCAGTTCAGGCCTAGGGGAGACCCAGTACTTC
.,TRBV25-1,.,TRBJ1-1,CASSVGSGGGNTEAFF,TGTGCCAGCAGTGTCGGTAGCGGTGGAGGGAACACTGAAGCTTTCTTT
.,TRBV30,.,TRBJ2-1,CAWSRPSYNEQFF,TGTGCCTGGAGTAGACCCAGCTACAATGAGCAGTTCTTC
.,TRBV30,.,TRBJ1-5,CAWSRGYSNQPQHF,TGTGCCTGGAGTCGAGGATATAGCAATCAGCCCCAGCATTTT
.,TRBV4-2,few,TRBJ1-6,CASSPRSSNSPLHF,TGTGCCAGCAGCCCAAGATCAAGTAATTCACCCCTCCACTTT
.,TRBV12-5,.,TRBJ2-1,CASGSQGLINEQFF,TGTGCTAGTGGTAGTCAGGGGTTAATCAATGAGCAGTTCTTC
.,TRBV29-1,.,TRBJ1-6,CSVLQGFSYNSPLHF,TGCAGCGTCTTACAGGGTTTTTCCTATAATTCACCCCTCCACTTT
.,TRBV2,few,TRBJ2-3,CASTPGGQYF,TGTGCCAGCACTCCCGGGGGCCAGTATTTT
.,TRBV5-1,.,TRBJ1-2,CASSLGGPKPYGYTF,TGCGCCAGCAGCTTGGGGGGCCCGAAACCGTATGGCTACACCTTC
.,TRBV9,few,TRBJ1-2,CASSQRSSQRYGYTF,TGTGCCAGCAGCCAGCGGTCCTCCCAACGCTATGGCTACACCTTC
.,TRBV27,.,TRBJ2-1,CASSFGDIYNEQFF,TGTGCCAGCAGTTTTGGGGACATATACAATGAGCAGTTCTTC
TRBD1,TRBV30,.,TRBJ1-5,CAWKQGGQPQHF,TGTGCCTGGAAGCAGGGGGGTCAGCCCCAGCATTTT
.,TRBV7-2,.,TRBJ2-7,CASSLKGSYEQYF,TGTGCCAGCAGCTTAAAGGGTTCCTACGAGCAGTACTTC
.,TRBV18,.,TRBJ2-5,CASSSGLNQETQYF,TGTGCCAGCTCATCCGGACTCAACCAAGAGACCCAGTACTTC
.,TRBV5-6,.,TRBJ1-4,CASSLRREKLFF,TGTGCCAGCAGCTTGAGGAGAGAAAAACTGTTTTTT
.,TRBV30,.,TRBJ2-7,CAWDRSLLSKQYF,TGTGCCTGGGACAGATCTCTCCTCTCAAAGCAGTACTTC
TRBD1,TRBV11-2,once,TRBJ2-7,CASSFEIQGQWSPVYEQYF,TGTGCCAGCAGCTTCGAAATTCAGGGACAGTGGTCCCCGGTCTACGAGCAGTACTTC
.,TRBV7-3,.,TRBJ2-7,CASSLRALPRIEQYF,TGTGCCAGCAGCTTAAGAGCTCTCCCAAGAATCGAGCAGTACTTC
.,TRBV4-1,.,TRBJ1-2,CASRETEKKVNYGYTF,TGCGCCAGCAGGGAGACAGAAAAAAAAGTTAACTATGGCTACACCTTC
.,TRBV9,few,TRBJ1-3,CASKGFSGNTIYF,TGTGCCAGCAAGGGATTCTCTGGAAACACCATATATTTT
.,TRBV20-1,.,TRBJ1-3,CSPTAGNTIYF,TGCAGTCCCACTGCTGGAAACACCATATATTTT
.,TRBV18,.,TRBJ1-5,CASSPQMGDQPQHF,TGTGCCAGCTCACCCCAGATGGGTGATCAGCCCCAGCATTTT
TRBD1,TRBV5-4,.,TRBJ2-7,CASTFSRQGPYEQYF,TGTGCCAGCACCTTTTCTAGACAGGGCCCCTACGAGCAGTACTTC
.,TRBV9,.,TRBJ1-2,CASSVAEGYGYTF,TGTGCCAGCAGCGTAGCAGAGGGGTATGGCTACACCTTC
.,TRBV4-2,.,TRBJ1-2,CASSSIDSNSYTF,TGTGCCAGCAGCTCCATTGACAGCAATAGCTACACCTTC
TRBD1,TRBV7-8,.,TRBJ1-1,CASSAWDRGNTEAFF,TGTGCCAGCAGCGCCTGGGACAGGGGGAACACTGAAGCTTTCTTT
.,TRBV27,.,TRBJ1-2,CASSSPGDYGYTF,TGTGCCAGCAGTTCGCCAGGGGACTATGGCTACACCTTC
TRBD1,TRBV4-3,.,TRBJ1-6,CASSQVLTGAGYNSPLHF,TGCGCCAGCAGCCAAGTTCTTACAGGGGCGGGCTATAATTCACCCCTCCACTTT
TRBD1,TRBV30,.,TRBJ1-4,CAWWKTGEREKLFF,TGTGCCTGGTGGAAAACAGGGGAACGTGAAAAACTGTTTTTT
.,TRBV7-2,.,TRBJ2-5,CASSPEDNWFETQYF,TGTGCCAGCAGCCCAGAAGACAATTGGTTTGAGACCCAGTACTTC
.,TRBV30,.,TRBJ1-6,CAWSVRGKRAGNSPLHF,TGTGCCTGGAGTGTACGGGGGAAGCGGGCGGGGAATTCACCCCTCCACTTT
.,TRBV5-1,few,TRBJ1-2,CASSRDRQQIYGYTF,TGCGCCAGCAGCCGGGACCGGCAGCAAATCTATGGCTACACCTTC
TRBD1,TRBV7-6,.,TRBJ1-6,CASSVTGVNSPLHF,TGTGCCAGCAGCGTGACAGGGGTCAATTCACCCCTCCACTTT
TRBD1,TRBV6-5,few,TRBJ2-3,CASSQRDRGDTQYF,TGTGCCAGCAGCCAGCGGGACAGGGGAGATACGCAGTATTTT
TRBD1,TRBV10-2,.,TRBJ1-1,CASMSTGPNTEAFF,TGCGCCAGCATGTCGACAGGGCCGAACACTGAAGCTTTCTTT
.,TRBV9,.,TRBJ2-5,CASSVHREGTQYF,TGTGCCAGCAGCGTACACAGGGAGGGGACCCAGTACTTC
TRBD2,TRBV11-2,.,TRBJ2-1,CASSLTSGSYNEQFF,TGTGCCAGCAGCCTCACTAGCGGATCCTACAATGAGCAGTTCTTC
.,TRBV9,.,TRBJ1-2,CASSLRDGNYGYTF,TGTGCCAGCAGCCTCCGGGACGGTAACTATGGCTACACCTTC
.,TRBV18,.,TRBJ2-4,CASSPMAKGIQYF,TGTGCCAGCTCACCAATGGCTAAGGGCATTCAGTACTTC
.,TRBV28,once,TRBJ2-7,CASSLQRITGGATRQYF,TGTGCCAGCAGTTTACAACGAATTACAGGTGGGGCTACGCGGCAGTACTTC
TRBD1,TRBV15,once,TRBJ1-2,CATSSRTRTGAGYTF,TGTGCCACCAGCAGCCGCACCCGGACAGGGGCTGGCTACACCTTC